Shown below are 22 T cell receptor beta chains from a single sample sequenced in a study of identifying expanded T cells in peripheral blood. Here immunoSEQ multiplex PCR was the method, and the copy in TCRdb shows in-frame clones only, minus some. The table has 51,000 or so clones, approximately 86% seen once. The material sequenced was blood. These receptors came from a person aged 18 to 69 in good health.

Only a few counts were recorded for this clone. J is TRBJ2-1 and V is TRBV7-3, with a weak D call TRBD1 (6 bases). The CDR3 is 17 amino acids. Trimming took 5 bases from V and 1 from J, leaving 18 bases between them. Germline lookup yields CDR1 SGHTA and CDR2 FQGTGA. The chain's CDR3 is CASSPKRGGPSYNEQFF. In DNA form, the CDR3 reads TGTGCCAGCAGCCCGAAGCGTGGGGGCCCTTCCTACAATGAGCAGTTCTTC.

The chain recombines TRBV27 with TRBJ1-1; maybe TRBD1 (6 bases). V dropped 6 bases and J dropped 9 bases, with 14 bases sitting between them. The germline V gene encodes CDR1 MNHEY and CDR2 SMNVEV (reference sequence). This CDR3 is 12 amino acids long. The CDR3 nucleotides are TGTGCCAGCAGACTAGGAGGGGGGAAAGCTTTCTTT. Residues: CASRLGGGKAFF.

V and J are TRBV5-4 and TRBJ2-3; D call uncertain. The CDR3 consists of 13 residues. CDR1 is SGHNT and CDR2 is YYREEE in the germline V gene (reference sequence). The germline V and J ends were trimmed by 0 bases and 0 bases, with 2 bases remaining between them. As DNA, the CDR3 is TGTGCCAGCAGCTTGGACAGCACAGATACGCAGTATTTT. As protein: CASSLDSTDTQYF. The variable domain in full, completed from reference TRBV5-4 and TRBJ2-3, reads ETGVTQSPTHLIKTRGQQVTLRCSSQSGHNTVSWYQQALGQGPQFIFQYYREEENGRGNFPPRFSGLQFPNYSSELNVNALELDDSALYLCASSLDSTDTQYFGPGTRLTVL.

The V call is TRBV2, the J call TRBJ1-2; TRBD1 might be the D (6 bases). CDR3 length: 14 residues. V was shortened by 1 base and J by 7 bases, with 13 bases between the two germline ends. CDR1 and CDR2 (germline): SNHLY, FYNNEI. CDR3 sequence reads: CASSEEGQSGGYTF. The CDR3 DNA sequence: TGTGCCAGCAGTGAAGAGGGACAATCCGGTGGCTACACCTTC.

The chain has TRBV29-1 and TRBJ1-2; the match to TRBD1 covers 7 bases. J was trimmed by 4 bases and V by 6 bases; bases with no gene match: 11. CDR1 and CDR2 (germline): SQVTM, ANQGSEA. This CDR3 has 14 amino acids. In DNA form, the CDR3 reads TGCAGCGTGCAAGGGGGCAGGGGGTCCTATGGCTACACCTTC. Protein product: CSVQGGRGSYGYTF.

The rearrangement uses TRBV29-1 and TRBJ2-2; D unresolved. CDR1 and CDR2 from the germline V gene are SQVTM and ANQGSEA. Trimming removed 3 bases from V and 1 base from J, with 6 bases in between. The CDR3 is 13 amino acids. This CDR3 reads CSVDPENTGELFF. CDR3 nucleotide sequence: TGCAGCGTTGATCCCGAGAACACCGGGGAGCTGTTTTTT.

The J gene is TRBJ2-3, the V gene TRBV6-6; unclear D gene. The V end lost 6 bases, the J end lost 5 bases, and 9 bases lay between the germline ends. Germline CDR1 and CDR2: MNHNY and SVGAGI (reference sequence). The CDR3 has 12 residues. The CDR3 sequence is CASSPSKDTQYF. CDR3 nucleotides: TGTGCCAGCAGCCCCTCGAAAGATACGCAGTATTTT.

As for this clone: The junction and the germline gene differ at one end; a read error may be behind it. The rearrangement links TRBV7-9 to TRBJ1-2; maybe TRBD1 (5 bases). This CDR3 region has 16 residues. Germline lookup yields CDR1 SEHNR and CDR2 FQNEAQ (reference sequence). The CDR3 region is CASRYVPGPPNSGYTF. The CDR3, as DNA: TGTGCCAGCAGATACGTGCCGGGACCCCCTAACTCTGGCTACACCTTC.

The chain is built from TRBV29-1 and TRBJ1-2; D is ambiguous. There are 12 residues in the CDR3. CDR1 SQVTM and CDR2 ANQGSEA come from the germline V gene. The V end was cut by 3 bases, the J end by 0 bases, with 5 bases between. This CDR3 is CSVDRTNYGYTF. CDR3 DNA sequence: TGCAGCGTTGACAGAACTAACTATGGCTACACCTTC.

The CDR3 here is CASSPDRTPSTEAFF. CDR3 bases: TGTGCCAGCTCACCAGACAGGACCCCGAGCACTGAAGCTTTCTTT. This chain links TRBV18 with TRBJ1-1; TRBD1 might be the D (6 bases). Germline V gene sequence: CDR1 KGHSH, CDR2 LQKENI. Trimming stripped 2 bases from V and 4 bases from J, with 14 bases between. The length of the CDR3 is 15 residues.

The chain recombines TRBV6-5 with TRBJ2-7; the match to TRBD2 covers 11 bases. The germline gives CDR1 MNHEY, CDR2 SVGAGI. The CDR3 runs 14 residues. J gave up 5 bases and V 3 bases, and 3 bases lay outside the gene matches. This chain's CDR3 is CASSYSGRADEQYF. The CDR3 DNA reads TGTGCCAGCAGTTATAGCGGGAGGGCTGACGAGCAGTACTTC.

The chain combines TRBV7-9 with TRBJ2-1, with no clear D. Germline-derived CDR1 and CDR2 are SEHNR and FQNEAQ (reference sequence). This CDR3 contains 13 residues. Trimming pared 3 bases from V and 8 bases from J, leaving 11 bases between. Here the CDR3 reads CASSLLASYEQFF. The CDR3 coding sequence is TGTGCCAGCAGCTTGTTGGCCAGCTATGAGCAGTTCTTC.

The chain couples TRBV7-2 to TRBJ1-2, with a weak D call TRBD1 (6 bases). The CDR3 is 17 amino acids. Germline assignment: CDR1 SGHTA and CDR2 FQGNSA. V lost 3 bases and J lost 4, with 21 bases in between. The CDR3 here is CASSFRAGVGSGYGYTF. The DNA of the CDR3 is TGTGCCAGCAGCTTTAGGGCAGGGGTAGGTTCCGGCTATGGCTACACCTTC.

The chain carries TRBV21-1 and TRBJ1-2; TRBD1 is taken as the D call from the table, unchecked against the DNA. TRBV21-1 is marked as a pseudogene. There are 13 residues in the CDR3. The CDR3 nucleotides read TGTGCCAGCACCAGGGGGCTCGTCTATGGCTACACCTTC. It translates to CASTRGLVYGYTF.

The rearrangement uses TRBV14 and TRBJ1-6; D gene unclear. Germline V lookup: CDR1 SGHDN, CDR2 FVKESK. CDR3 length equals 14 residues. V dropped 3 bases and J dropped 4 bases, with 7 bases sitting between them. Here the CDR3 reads CASSQDLYNSPLHF. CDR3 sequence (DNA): TGTGCCAGCAGCCAGGACCTTTATAATTCACCCCTCCACTTT.

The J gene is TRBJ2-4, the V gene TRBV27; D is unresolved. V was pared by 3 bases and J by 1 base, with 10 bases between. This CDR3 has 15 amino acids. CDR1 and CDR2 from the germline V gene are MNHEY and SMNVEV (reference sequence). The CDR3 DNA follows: TGTGCCAGCAGTTTCAAGGGTACGGCCAAAAACATTCAGTACTTC. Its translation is CASSFKGTAKNIQYF.

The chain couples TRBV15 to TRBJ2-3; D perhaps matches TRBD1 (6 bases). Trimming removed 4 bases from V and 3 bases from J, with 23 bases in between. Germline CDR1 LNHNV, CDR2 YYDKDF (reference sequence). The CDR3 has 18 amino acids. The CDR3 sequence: CATSTYTHNRARTDTQYF. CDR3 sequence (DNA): TGTGCCACCAGCACCTACACCCACAACAGGGCTAGGACAGATACGCAGTATTTT.

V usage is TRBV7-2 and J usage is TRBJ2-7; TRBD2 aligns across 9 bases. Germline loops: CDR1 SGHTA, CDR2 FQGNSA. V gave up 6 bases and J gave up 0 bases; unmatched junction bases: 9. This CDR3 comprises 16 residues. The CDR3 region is CASSQKRTSVSYEQYF. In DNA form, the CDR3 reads TGTGCCAGCAGTCAGAAACGGACTAGCGTCTCCTACGAGCAGTACTTC.

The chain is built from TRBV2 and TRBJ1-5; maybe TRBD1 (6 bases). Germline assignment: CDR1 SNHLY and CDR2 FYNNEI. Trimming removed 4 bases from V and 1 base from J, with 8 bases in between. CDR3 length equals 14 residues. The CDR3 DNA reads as TGTGCCAGCAGTGCCCAGGGGAGCAATCAGCCCCAGCATTTT. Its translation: CASSAQGSNQPQHF.

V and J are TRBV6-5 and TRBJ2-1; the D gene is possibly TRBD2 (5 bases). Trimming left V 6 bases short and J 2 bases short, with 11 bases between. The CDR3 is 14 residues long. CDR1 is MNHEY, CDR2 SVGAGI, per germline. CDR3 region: CASRPDGAYNEQFF. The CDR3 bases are TGTGCCAGCAGACCCGACGGGGCCTACAATGAGCAGTTCTTC.

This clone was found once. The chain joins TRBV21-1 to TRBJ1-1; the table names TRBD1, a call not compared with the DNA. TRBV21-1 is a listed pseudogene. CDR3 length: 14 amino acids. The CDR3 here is CASSKADRHYEAFF. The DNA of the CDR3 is TGTGCCAGCAGCAAAGCGGACAGACACTATGAAGCTTTCTTT.

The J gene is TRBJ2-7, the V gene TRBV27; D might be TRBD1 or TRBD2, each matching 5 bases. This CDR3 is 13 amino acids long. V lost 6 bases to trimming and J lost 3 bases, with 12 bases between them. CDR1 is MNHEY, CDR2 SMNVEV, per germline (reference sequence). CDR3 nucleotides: TGTGCCAGCAGCATGGGACGGTTCTACGAGCAGTACTTC. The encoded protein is CASSMGRFYEQYF.